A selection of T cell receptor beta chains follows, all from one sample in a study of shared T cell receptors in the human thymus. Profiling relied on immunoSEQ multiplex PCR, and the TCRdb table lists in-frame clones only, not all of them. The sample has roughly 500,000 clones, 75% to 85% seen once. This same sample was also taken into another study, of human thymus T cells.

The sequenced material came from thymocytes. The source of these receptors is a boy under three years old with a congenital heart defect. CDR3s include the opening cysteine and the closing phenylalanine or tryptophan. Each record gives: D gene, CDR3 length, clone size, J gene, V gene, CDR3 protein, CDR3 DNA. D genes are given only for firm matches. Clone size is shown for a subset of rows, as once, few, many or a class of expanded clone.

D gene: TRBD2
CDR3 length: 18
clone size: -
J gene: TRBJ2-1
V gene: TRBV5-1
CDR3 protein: CASSPGLVGSGIYNEQFF
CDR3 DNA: TGCGCCAGCAGCCCTGGACTAGTCGGAAGTGGAATTTACAATGAGCAGTTCTTC

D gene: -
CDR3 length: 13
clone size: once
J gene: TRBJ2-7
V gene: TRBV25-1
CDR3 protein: CASSAPAIYEQYF
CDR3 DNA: TGTGCCAGCAGTGCGCCAGCGATCTACGAGCAGTACTTC

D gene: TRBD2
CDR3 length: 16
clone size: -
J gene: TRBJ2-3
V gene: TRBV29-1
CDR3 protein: CSVGTSGPRGPDTQYF
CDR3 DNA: TGCAGCGTAGGGACTAGCGGACCCCGCGGTCCAGATACGCAGTATTTT

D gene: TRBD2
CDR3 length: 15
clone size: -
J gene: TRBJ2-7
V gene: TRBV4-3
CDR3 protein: CASSQGLAGVGEQYF
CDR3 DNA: TGCGCCAGCAGCCAAGGACTAGCGGGAGTCGGCGAGCAGTACTTC

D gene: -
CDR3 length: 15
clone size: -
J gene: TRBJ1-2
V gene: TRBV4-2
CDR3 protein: CASSQCSGASYGYTF
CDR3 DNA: TGTGCCAGCAGCCAATGTTCAGGGGCGTCGTATGGCTACACCTTC

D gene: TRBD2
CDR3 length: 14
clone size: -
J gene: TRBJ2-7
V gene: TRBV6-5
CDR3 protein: CASSPRLAGGEQYF
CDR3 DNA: TGTGCCAGCAGTCCCCGGTTAGCGGGAGGTGAGCAGTACTTC

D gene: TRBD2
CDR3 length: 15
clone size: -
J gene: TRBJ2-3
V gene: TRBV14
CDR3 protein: CASSQGTSGTDTQYF
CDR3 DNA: TGTGCCAGCAGCCAAGGGACTAGCGGCACAGATACGCAGTATTTT

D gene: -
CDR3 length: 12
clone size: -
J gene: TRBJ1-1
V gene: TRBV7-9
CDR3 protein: CASSSVITEAFF
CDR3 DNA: TGTGCCAGCAGCTCGGTTATCACTGAAGCTTTCTTT

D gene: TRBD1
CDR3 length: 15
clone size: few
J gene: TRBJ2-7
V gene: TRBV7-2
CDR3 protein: CASSRDREGSYEQYF
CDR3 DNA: TGTGCCAGCAGCCGGGACAGGGAGGGGTCCTACGAGCAGTACTTC

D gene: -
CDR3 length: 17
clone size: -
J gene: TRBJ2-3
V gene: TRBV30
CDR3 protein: CAWRSPERIREADTQYF
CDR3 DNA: TGTGCCTGGAGGTCACCGGAGCGGATAAGGGAGGCAGATACGCAGTATTTT

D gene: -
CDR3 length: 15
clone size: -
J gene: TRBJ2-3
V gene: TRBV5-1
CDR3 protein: CASSLGVLSTDTQYF
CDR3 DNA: TGCGCCAGCAGCTTGGGCGTACTCAGCACAGATACGCAGTATTTT

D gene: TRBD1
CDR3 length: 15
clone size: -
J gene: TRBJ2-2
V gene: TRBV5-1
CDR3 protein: CASTQDRDPTGELFF
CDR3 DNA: TGCGCCAGCACGCAGGACAGGGACCCCACCGGGGAGCTGTTTTTT

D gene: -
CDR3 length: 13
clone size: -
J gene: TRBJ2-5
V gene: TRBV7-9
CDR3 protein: CASSLGRRETQYF
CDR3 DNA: TGTGCCAGCAGCTTGGGGAGGAGGGAGACCCAGTACTTC

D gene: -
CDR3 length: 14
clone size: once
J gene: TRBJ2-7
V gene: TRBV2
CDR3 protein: CASNSTGPPYEQYF
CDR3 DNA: TGTGCCAGCAACTCCACCGGTCCTCCCTACGAGCAGTACTTC

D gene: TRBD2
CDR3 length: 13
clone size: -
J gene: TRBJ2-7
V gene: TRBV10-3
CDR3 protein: CAIQRGPSYEQYF
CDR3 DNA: TGTGCCATCCAGCGGGGCCCCTCCTACGAGCAGTACTTC

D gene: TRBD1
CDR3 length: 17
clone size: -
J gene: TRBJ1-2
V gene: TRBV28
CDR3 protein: CASSEGQGFIVSYGYTF
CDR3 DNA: TGTGCCAGCAGTGAGGGACAGGGATTCATAGTGTCCTATGGCTACACCTTC

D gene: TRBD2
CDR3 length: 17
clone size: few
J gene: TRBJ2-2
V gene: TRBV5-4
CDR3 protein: CASSLAGTTSNTGELFF
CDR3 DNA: TGTGCCAGCAGCTTGGCCGGGACTACCTCGAACACCGGGGAGCTGTTTTTT

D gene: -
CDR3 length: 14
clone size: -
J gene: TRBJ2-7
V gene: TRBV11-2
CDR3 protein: CASSLRPRTYEQYF
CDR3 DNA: TGTGCCAGCAGCCTCCGACCCAGGACCTACGAGCAGTACTTC

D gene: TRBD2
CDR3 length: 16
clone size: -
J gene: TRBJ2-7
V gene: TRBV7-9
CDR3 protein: CASSSPGRESSYEQYF
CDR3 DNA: TGTGCCAGCAGCTCGCCGGGGCGGGAGTCCTCCTACGAGCAGTACTTC

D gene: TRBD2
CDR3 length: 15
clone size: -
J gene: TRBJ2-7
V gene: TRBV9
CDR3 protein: CASSVESSGLYEQYF
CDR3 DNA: TGTGCCAGCAGCGTAGAATCTAGCGGGTTATACGAGCAGTACTTC

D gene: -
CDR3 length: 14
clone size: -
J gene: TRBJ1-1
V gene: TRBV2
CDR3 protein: CASSPGAKNTEAFF
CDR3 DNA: TGTGCCAGCAGCCCCGGAGCGAAGAACACTGAAGCTTTCTTT

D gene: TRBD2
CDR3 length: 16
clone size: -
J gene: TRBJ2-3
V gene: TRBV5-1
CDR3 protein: CASSNSRERETDTQYF
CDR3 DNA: TGCGCCAGCAGCAACTCGCGGGAGCGGGAAACAGATACGCAGTATTTT

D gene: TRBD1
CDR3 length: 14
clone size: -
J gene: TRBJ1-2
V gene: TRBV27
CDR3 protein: CASSPRGAGYGYTF
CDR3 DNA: TGTGCCAGCAGTCCCAGGGGGGCTGGCTATGGCTACACCTTC

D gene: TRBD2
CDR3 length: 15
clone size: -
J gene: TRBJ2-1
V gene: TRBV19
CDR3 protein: CASRPGLATYNEQFF
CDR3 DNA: TGTGCCAGTAGGCCGGGACTAGCGACCTACAATGAGCAGTTCTTC

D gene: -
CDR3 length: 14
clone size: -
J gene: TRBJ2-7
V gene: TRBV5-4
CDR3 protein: CASSPRQDMDEQYF
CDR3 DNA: TGTGCCAGCAGCCCCCGACAGGATATGGACGAGCAGTACTTC

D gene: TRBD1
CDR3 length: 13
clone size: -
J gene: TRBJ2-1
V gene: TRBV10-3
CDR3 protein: CAISDRERNEQFF
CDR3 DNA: TGTGCCATCAGCGACAGGGAGCGGAATGAGCAGTTCTTC

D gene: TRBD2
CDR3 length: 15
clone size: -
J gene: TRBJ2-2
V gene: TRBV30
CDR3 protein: CAWRGLAGDPGELFF
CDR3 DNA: TGTGCCTGGAGAGGACTAGCGGGAGACCCCGGGGAGCTGTTTTTT

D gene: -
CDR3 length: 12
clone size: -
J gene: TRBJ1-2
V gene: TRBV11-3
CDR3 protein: CASSLGGAFYTF
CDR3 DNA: TGTGCCAGCAGCTTAGGCGGGGCCTTCTACACCTTC

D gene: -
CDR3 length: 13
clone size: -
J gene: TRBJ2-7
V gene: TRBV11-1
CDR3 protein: CASSRVGSYEQYF
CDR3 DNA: TGTGCCAGCAGCCGCGTTGGCTCCTACGAGCAGTACTTC

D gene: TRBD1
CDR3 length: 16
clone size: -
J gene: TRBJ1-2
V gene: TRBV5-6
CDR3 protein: CASKPTGAAINYGYTF
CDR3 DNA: TGTGCCAGCAAACCGACAGGGGCAGCGATTAACTATGGCTACACCTTC

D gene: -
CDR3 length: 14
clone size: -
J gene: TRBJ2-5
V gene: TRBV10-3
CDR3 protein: CAISESRLVETQYF
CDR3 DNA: TGTGCCATCAGTGAGTCGAGACTAGTTGAGACCCAGTACTTC

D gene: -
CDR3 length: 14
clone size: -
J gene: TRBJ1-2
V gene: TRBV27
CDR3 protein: CASSLSRQRQGYTF
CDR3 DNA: TGTGCCAGCAGTTTATCGCGACAACGGCAGGGCTACACCTTC

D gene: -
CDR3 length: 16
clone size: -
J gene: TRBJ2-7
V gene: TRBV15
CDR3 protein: CATSRAPGYRVGEQYF
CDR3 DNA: TGTGCCACCAGCAGAGCCCCCGGGTACAGGGTGGGCGAGCAGTACTTC

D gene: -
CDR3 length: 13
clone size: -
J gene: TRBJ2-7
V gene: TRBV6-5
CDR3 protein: CASSYSSAYEQYF
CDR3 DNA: TGTGCCAGCAGTTACTCGAGTGCCTACGAGCAGTACTTC

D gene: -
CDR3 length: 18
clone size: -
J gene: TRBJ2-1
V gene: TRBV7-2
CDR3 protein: CASSLEIPFDSSYNEQFF
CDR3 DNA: TGTGCCAGCAGCTTAGAGATCCCCTTCGATAGCTCCTACAATGAGCAGTTCTTC

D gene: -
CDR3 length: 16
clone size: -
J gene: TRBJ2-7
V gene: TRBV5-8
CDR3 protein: CASTPKFRTSSYEQYF
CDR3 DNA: TGTGCCAGCACCCCCAAGTTTCGAACCAGCTCCTACGAGCAGTACTTC

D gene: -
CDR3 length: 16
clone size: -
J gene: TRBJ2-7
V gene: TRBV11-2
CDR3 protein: CASSFGLRTLTYEQYF
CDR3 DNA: TGTGCCAGCAGCTTCGGGCTCAGGACTCTCACCTACGAGCAGTACTTC

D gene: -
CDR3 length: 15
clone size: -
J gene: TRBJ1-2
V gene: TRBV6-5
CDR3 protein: CASSWVHGVPNGYTF
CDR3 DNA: TGTGCCAGCAGTTGGGTTCACGGGGTCCCCAACGGCTACACCTTC

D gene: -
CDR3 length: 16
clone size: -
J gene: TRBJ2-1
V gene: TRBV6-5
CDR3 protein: CASSSDRTYYYNEQFF
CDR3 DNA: TGTGCCAGCAGTTCCGACAGGACGTACTACTACAATGAGCAGTTCTTC

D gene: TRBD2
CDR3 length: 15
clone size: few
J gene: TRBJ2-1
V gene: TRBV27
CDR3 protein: CASSFGLAGDNEQFF
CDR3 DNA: TGTGCCAGCAGTTTCGGACTAGCGGGAGACAATGAGCAGTTCTTC

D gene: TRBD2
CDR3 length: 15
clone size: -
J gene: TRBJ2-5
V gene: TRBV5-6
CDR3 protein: CASSRRAGAGETQYF
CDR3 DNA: TGTGCCAGCAGCAGGCGAGCGGGAGCAGGGGAGACCCAGTACTTC

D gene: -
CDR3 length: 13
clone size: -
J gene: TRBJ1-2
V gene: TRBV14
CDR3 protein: CASRITGNYGYTF
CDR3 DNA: TGTGCCAGCAGGATAACAGGGAACTATGGCTACACCTTC

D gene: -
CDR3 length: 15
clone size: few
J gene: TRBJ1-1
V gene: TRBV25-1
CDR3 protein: CASSEPRGGSTEAFF
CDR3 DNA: TGTGCCAGCAGTGAACCCAGGGGAGGGAGCACTGAAGCTTTCTTT

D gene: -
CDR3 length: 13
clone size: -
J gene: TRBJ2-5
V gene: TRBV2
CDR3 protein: CASRRRADRTQYF
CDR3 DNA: TGTGCCAGCAGGCGGCGGGCAGATCGGACCCAGTACTTC

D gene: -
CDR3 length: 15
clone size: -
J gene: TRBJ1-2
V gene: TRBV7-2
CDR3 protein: CASSLETGTPNGYTF
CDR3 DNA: TGTGCCAGCAGCTTAGAGACCGGGACACCAAATGGCTACACCTTC

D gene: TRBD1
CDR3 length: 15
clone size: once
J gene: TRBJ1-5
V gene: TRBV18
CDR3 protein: CASSPGTGRNQPQHF
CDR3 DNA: TGTGCCAGCTCACCGGGGACAGGGAGGAATCAGCCCCAGCATTTT

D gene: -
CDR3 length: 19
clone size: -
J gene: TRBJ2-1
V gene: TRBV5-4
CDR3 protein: CASSLVAGPEGGAQNEQFF
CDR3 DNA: TGTGCCAGCAGCTTGGTAGCGGGTCCCGAGGGGGGGGCACAAAATGAGCAGTTCTTC

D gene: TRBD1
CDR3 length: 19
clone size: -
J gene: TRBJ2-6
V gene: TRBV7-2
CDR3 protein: CASSLGQGNGAAGANVLTF
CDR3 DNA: TGTGCCAGCAGCTTGGGACAGGGGAATGGGGCAGCTGGGGCCAACGTCCTGACTTTC

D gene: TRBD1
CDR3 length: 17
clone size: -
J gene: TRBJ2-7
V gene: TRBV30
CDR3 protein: CAWHVEGQGELPYEQYF
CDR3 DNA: TGTGCCTGGCACGTAGAGGGACAGGGCGAGTTGCCTTACGAGCAGTACTTC

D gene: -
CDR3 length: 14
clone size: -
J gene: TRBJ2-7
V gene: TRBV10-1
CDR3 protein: CASSEGNSSYEQYF
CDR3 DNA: TGCGCCAGCAGTGAGGGTAACAGCTCCTACGAGCAGTACTTC

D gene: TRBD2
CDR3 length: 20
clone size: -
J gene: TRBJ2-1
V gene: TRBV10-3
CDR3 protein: CAISEFCNSGTSGRDHEQFF
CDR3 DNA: TGTGCCATCAGTGAGTTCTGTAACTCCGGGACTAGCGGGAGGGATCATGAGCAGTTCTTC

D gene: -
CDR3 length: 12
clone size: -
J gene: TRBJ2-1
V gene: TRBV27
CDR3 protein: CASSLSENEQFF
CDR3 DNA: TGTGCCAGCAGTTTATCCGAGAATGAGCAGTTCTTC

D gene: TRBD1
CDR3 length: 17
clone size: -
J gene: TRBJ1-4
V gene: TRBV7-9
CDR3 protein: CASSSKGQGTTNEKLFF
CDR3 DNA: TGTGCCAGCAGCTCCAAGGGACAGGGAACAACTAATGAAAAACTGTTTTTT

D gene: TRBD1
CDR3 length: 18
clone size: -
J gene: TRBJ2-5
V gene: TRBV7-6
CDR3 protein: CASSLRLRDRGRVETQYF
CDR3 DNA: TGTGCCAGCAGCTTAAGACTCCGGGACAGGGGGCGCGTAGAGACCCAGTACTTC

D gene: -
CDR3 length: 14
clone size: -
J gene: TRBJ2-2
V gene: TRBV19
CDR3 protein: CASRGGGRTGELFF
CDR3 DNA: TGTGCCTCGAGGGGGGGAGGGCGCACCGGGGAGCTGTTTTTT